The subject of this entry is one T cell receptor (beta chain). In this sample, this clonotype turned up a few times. Its cognate antigen has yet to be identified. The sample holds no much larger clone one base away, and base qualities are not on file. Library creation used RT-PCR. Sequencing was carried out with an Illumina HiSeq 2500. The public reads were quality trimmed at Q25 with fastp and then assembled into clones with MiXCR by TCRdb, keeping productive beta chains. Each CDR3 protein appears once, grouped with its most common genes and DNA. Present in this sample are 400,000 to 650,000 distinct CDR3 sequences, roughly 7.9% of which were seen just once. About an eighth of the sample lies in the top ten. The source of the sample is a study of response to subunit inactivated influenza vaccine (dated by TCRdb to between 2017 and 2018). Study-wide context: Deep quantitative profiling of the T cell receptor repertoire was used in the study to follow responses to a trivalent subunit inactivated influenza vaccine. What the work shows at the level of the full study, not this receptor alone: The authors suggested that each seasonal influenza vaccination may recruit only a limited number of new T cells.

In the germline V gene (reference sequence), CDR1 corresponds to WNHNN and CDR2 to SYGVQD. V and J are truncated by 5 bases and 0 bases respectively, leaving an intervening sequence of 7 bases. Spanning cysteine to phenylalanine, the CDR3 consists of 14 amino acids. Only the CDR3 DNA is retained, 42 bases long and in frame from the first base. The TCR sequence derives from a man aged 45 to 70 who received an inactivated influenza vaccine. Donor details come from another sample of the same person, matched by shared clones. Sequenced material: PBMCs from blood, taken around 25 months after vaccination. The V and J segments used are TRBV10-1 and TRBJ2-2; TRBD1 is perhaps the D gene, given 5 matching bases. CDR3 protein: CASSRQTNTGELFF. The nucleotides read TGCGCCAGCAGTCGACAGACGAACACCGGGGAGCTGTTTTTT.